This T cell receptor beta chain was sequenced for a study of cytomegalovirus exposure and HLA in healthy donors. Study-wide background: An earlier analysis identified 100 million to 130 million unique TCR beta sequences in 170 million or so T cells. Study-wide results and limits: The classifier, whose performance was assessed in both the original and validation cohorts, reportedly diagnosed cytomegalovirus status with high specificity and sensitivity.

Turning to this clone: Antigen specificity is unknown.

The primer mix had 60 Vbeta and 13 Jbeta primers. Profiled with immunoSEQ multiplex PCR; TCRdb holds only in-frame clones, not every one. The data hold roughly 110,000 clones, with around 80% observed a single time. V lost 1 base and J 0 bases, leaving 16 bases between the germline ends. The CDR3 is 18 residues long. Germline CDR1 is KGHSH and CDR2 is LQKENI. Sequencing input: PBMCs. The chain is built from TRBV18 and TRBJ2-1, with a weak D call TRBD2 (6 bases). This TCR was sampled from a woman in her 50s in good health and CMV-seropositive. The CDR3 protein is CASSPLRDSMSSYNEQFF. CDR3 coding DNA: TGTGCCAGCTCACCACTCCGGGACTCCATGAGCTCCTACAATGAGCAGTTCTTC.